This T cell receptor beta chain stems from a study of T-cell reconstitution after alpha-beta-depleted transplantation in children (dated by TCRdb to the mid-2010s). As for the study more broadly: The study quantitatively tracked T-cell immune reconstitution after TCRalphabeta/CD19-depleted allogeneic hematopoietic cell transplantation in children using TCR repertoire profiling.

At the junction V is shortened by 4 bases and J by 7 bases, with 10 bases in between. From the cysteine up to the phenylalanine, the CDR3 has a length of 13 residues. The sequence is cut down to CDR3 DNA, 39 bases in frame from base 1. CDR1 and CDR2 are read off the germline V gene (reference sequence) as SEHNR and FQNEAQ. Library method: PCR. TCRdb shows the sequencer as Illumina HiSeq 2500. TCR library preparation used molecular barcoding, with unique molecular identifiers applied to normalize quantification of the TCRbeta repertoire. TCRdb reanalyzed the raw reads on its own, using fastp at Q25 for trimming and MiXCR for clone calling, and kept in-frame beta chains. A single entry per CDR3 protein holds the most common genes and DNA from its merged rows. The sample data list approximately 200,000 distinct CDR3 sequences, and about 15% of these were observed just once. Around 14% of the sample lies in the top ten.

Note on this clonotype: No cognate antigen has been identified for it. No base quality values were provided; no much bigger clone lies one nucleotide off.

Source: PBMCs from the stem cell graft donor, taken from the stem cell graft. Recombination joined TRBV7-9 with TRBJ1-4; 5 matching bases give a weak D call of TRBD1. The receptor was derived from a human donor who donated a stem cell graft to a child with acute lymphoblastic leukemia. The DNA sequence is TGTGCCAGCAGCTCGGGGCCAGGTGAAAAACTGTTTTTT. Its translation reads: CASSSGPGEKLFF. With the rest looked up from the reference TRBV7-9 and TRBJ1-4 genes rather than sequenced, the full variable domain is DTGVSQNPRHKITKRGQNVTFRCDPISEHNRLYWYRQTLGQGPEFLTYFQNEAQLEKSRLLSDRFSAERPKGSFSTLEIQRTEQGDSAMYLCASSSGPGEKLFFGSGTQLSVL.